This T cell receptor (beta chain) was obtained from a study of blood T cell repertoires in COVID-19. Using immunoSEQ multiplex PCR, the repertoire was profiled, and TCRdb retains in-frame clones only, with some absent. This table holds roughly 67,000 clones, over 60% found once. The TCR comes from a human donor in a cohort sampled during active COVID-19. The sequenced sample consisted of peripheral blood.

The chain's CDR3 is CASSQDPRQGKIGELFF. The CDR3 nucleotides read TGTGCCAGCAGCCAAGATCCGAGACAGGGGAAGATCGGGGAGCTGTTTTTT. The chain has TRBV3-1 (or the pseudogene TRBV3-2) and TRBJ2-2; 8 bases agree with TRBD1. Looked up from germline, CDR1 is LGHDT and CDR2 is YNNKEL (reference sequence). V trimming: 0 bases; J trimming: 7 bases; junction bases outside the gene matches: 10. The CDR3 contains 17 residues.